Described below is a single TCR beta chain sequence and its context. Its cognate antigen is unknown. The data are from a study of shared clonotypes between healthy human individuals. Across the study: With ages of 18 to 49, the donors were a couple of women and a few men.

Tens of millions of PBMCs served as the genomic DNA source for unsorted samples. Regarding the study as a whole: Expectations were that clonotype sharing among donors would be affected by sequencing depth.

Assay execution proceeded at the deep level. Measured with immunoSEQ multiplex PCR; TCRdb has only the in-frame clones, and not every one. The sample contains roughly 510,000 clones, 75% to 80% of which appear only once. Trimming left V 5 bases short and J 3 bases short, with 14 bases between. The CDR3 totals 15 residues. CDR1 and CDR2 from the germline V gene are MDHEN and SYDVKM. This sequence joins TRBV28 and TRBJ2-1; D unclear. The sequence came from a woman aged 40 to 50 in good health. Some clones in this sample may be carry-over from other donors' samples. The source material was PBMCs. CDR3 DNA: TGTGCCAGCAGTGCCGGGTCGCTGGACTACAATGAGCAGTTCTTC. Translated, it gives CASSAGSLDYNEQFF.